The clone carrying this T cell receptor beta chain was counted ten times or more. The antigen remains undetermined. Original data processing: Variation in CDR3 across clinicopathological groups served as the basis for constructing a distant-metastasis classifier in papillary thyroid cancer. MiXCR reprocessed the PCR reads for TCRdb. The V and J calls and clone size come from TCRdb's table, not from the authors' own analysis. The sample carries almost 25,000 clones, around 15% recorded once. This specimen belongs to a study of metastatic and nonmetastatic thyroid tumors. As for the study in general: Comparison of repertoires was carried out across blood and tumor or nodule tissue from malignant and benign thyroid patients.

Study results and limitations: The study reportedly found significantly higher TCR beta diversity in malignant thyroid tumors than benign nodules, in blood and tumor.

Patients were all untreated before their thyroid surgery. The CDR3 has 17 amino acids. V was trimmed by 5 bases and J by 1 base, leaving 18 bases between them. Germline-derived CDR1 and CDR2 are SNHLY and FYNNEI. This receptor was taken from a female donor with papillary thyroid cancer or a benign thyroid nodule (not recorded which). Some clones in this sample may be carry-over from other donors' samples. Sequenced material: blood. The V and J genes are TRBV2 and TRBJ1-3; D unclear. The CDR3 here is CASSLVYGSSSGNTIYF. The CDR3 bases are TGTGCCAGCAGTCTAGTATACGGTTCAAGTTCTGGAAACACCATATATTTT.